The 23 T cell receptor beta chains presented below share a single source sample, sequenced in a study of post-analysis software for immune sequencing data. The study's findings and limits: Higher frequency in patients than in controls was seen for about 5 TRBV segments, with TRBV5-6, TRBV5-1 and TRBV20-1 among them.

Incorporated into the TCR beta cDNA libraries were unique molecular identifiers, which served to reduce PCR and sequencing biases. MiXCR was run by TCRdb on the PCR reads, yielding one entry per CDR3 protein. The repertoire includes roughly 800,000 distinct CDR3 sequences, approximately 50% of them detected once, and about 4.5% sits in the top ten. These receptors have no identified antigens. Sequenced: blood. These receptors originate from a girl aged 10 to 17 with multiple sclerosis.

The chain is built from TRBV29-1 and TRBJ2-2, with a possible D match to TRBD1 (5 bases). Germline V lookup: CDR1 SQVTM, CDR2 ANQGSEA. Deletions cut 1 base from V and 1 base from J, with 10 bases between. The length of the CDR3 is 15 residues. CDR3 in DNA: TGCAGCGTTGAAGGGCAGGGTAGGAACACCGGGGAGCTGTTTTTT. Protein: CSVEGQGRNTGELFF.

The rearrangement links TRBV20-1 to TRBJ2-5; maybe TRBD2 (5 bases). V was pared by 6 bases and J by 5 bases, with 16 bases between. The CDR3 covers 13 residues. Germline assignment: CDR1 DFQATT and CDR2 SNEGSKA (reference sequence). The CDR3 region is CSAPHRGGETQYF. The DNA of the CDR3 is TGCAGTGCCCCACACCGGGGTGGGGAGACCCAGTACTTC.

The rearrangement uses TRBV5-1 and TRBJ1-2, with 7 positions matching TRBD1. J gave up 7 bases and V 3 bases, and 6 bases lay outside the gene matches. Germline lookup yields CDR1 SGHRS and CDR2 YFSETQ. The CDR3 length is 13 residues. The CDR3 coding sequence is TGCGCCAGCAGCTCACAGGGGATCGGTGGCTACACCTTC. This encodes CASSSQGIGGYTF. The full variable domain, in which reference TRBV5-1 and TRBJ1-2 provide the parts outside the CDR3, is KAGVTQTPRYLIKTRGQQVTLSCSPISGHRSVSWYQQTPGQGLQFLFEYFSETQRNKGNFPGRFSGRQFSNSRSEMNVSTLELGDSALYLCASSSQGIGGYTFGSGTRLTVV.

V gene TRBV20-1 combines with J gene TRBJ1-1; D is ambiguous. CDR1 and CDR2 from the germline V gene are DFQATT and SNEGSKA (reference sequence). V lost 2 bases and J lost 4, with 14 bases in between. There are 14 residues in the CDR3. Written as DNA, the CDR3 is TGCAGTGCTAGACCGCCCAACAGCTTCACTGAAGCTTTCTTT. Residues: CSARPPNSFTEAFF.

The rearrangement links TRBV5-1 to TRBJ2-3; D gene ambiguous. Germline V lookup: CDR1 SGHRS, CDR2 YFSETQ. Deletions cut 1 base from V and 4 bases from J, with 7 bases between. This CDR3 is built from 13 residues. Written as DNA, the CDR3 is TGCGCCAGCAGCTTGAAGTTCCCAGATACGCAGTATTTT. It translates to CASSLKFPDTQYF. Drawing the rest from reference TRBV5-1 and TRBJ2-3, the complete variable domain is KAGVTQTPRYLIKTRGQQVTLSCSPISGHRSVSWYQQTPGQGLQFLFEYFSETQRNKGNFPGRFSGRQFSNSRSEMNVSTLELGDSALYLCASSLKFPDTQYFGPGTRLTVL.

The rearrangement joins TRBV27 to TRBJ1-6; 8 bases fit TRBD1. J lost 9 bases, V lost 4 bases, and 2 bases had no gene match. This CDR3 region has 13 residues. Germline lookup yields CDR1 MNHEY and CDR2 SMNVEV (reference sequence). CDR3 in DNA: TGTGCCAGCAGTTGGCAGGGGGCTTCACCCCTCCACTTT. Amino acid sequence: CASSWQGASPLHF.

This chain connects TRBV5-5 to TRBJ1-2; D not resolved. The CDR3 loop spans 13 amino acids. The V end lost 2 bases, the J end lost 4 bases, and 9 bases lay between the germline ends. Per the germline V gene, CDR1 is SGHKS and CDR2 is YYEKEE (reference sequence). CDR3 sequence (DNA): TGTGCCAGCAGCTTTGGTAACACCTATGGCTACACCTTC. As protein: CASSFGNTYGYTF. Combining the CDR3 with reference TRBV5-5 and TRBJ1-2 gives the whole variable domain DAGVTQSPTHLIKTRGQQVTLRCSPISGHKSVSWYQQVLGQGPQFIFQYYEKEERGRGNFPDRFSARQFPNYSSELNVNALLLGDSALYLCASSFGNTYGYTFGSGTRLTVV.

The V call is TRBV7-3, the J call TRBJ2-5; 9 nucleotides line up with TRBD2. The DNA end lines up better with TRBJ2-7; the J call may be wrong. CDR3 length: 15 residues. Per germline, CDR1 SGHTA and CDR2 FQGTGA. The CDR3 loop is CASSPGVAGVSEQYF. The CDR3 DNA follows: TGTGCCAGCAGCCCGGGGGTAGCGGGAGTCTCCGAGCAGTACTTC.

This clonotype has a handful of counts. J is TRBJ2-5 and V is TRBV20-1, with TRBD2 as a possible D gene (5 bases). Germline CDR1 and CDR2: DFQATT and SNEGSKA (reference sequence). Trimming stripped 1 base from V and 4 bases from J, with 19 bases between. The CDR3 totals 16 residues. The CDR3 loop reads CSARVVGLAFRETQYF. The DNA of the CDR3 is TGCAGTGCTAGAGTCGTCGGCCTAGCATTCAGAGAGACCCAGTACTTC.

V usage is TRBV7-9 and J usage is TRBJ2-1; perhaps D is TRBD1 or TRBD2 (5 bases each). The V gene's germline CDR1 is SEHNR and CDR2 FQNEAQ (reference sequence). There are 15 residues in the CDR3. The V end was cut by 2 bases, the J end by 8 bases, with 16 bases between. In DNA, the CDR3 is TGTGCCAGCAGCTTATCTGCCAGGGTGGGAGATGAGCAGTTCTTC. Amino acids: CASSLSARVGDEQFF.

This chain uses TRBV5-1 with TRBJ2-1, with TRBD1 matching 9 bases. Germline lookup yields CDR1 SGHRS and CDR2 YFSETQ. The CDR3 is 17 amino acids. Losses at the gene ends were 4 bases for V and 0 bases for J; bases not matched to a gene: 8. CDR3 region: CASSPDRGEYSYNEQFF. The CDR3 DNA reads TGCGCCAGCAGCCCGGACAGGGGAGAGTACTCCTACAATGAGCAGTTCTTC.

V is TRBV5-1 and J is TRBJ2-5; 7 positions match TRBD2. The CDR3 loop spans 15 amino acids. Per germline, CDR1 SGHRS and CDR2 YFSETQ. With 1 base clipped from V and 5 bases from J, the junction kept 8 bases outside the gene matches. CDR3 DNA: TGCGCCAGCAGCTTGTCCGCGGGAGATAAGGAGACCCAGTACTTC. Protein sequence: CASSLSAGDKETQYF.

The J gene is TRBJ2-7, the V gene TRBV20-1, with D uncertain. Germline V gene lookup returns CDR1 DFQATT and CDR2 SNEGSKA (reference sequence). The CDR3 is 12 amino acids. V lost 3 bases, J lost 3 bases, and 9 bases lay in between. CDR3 in amino acids: CSARSPDYEQYF. In nucleotides, the CDR3 is TGCAGTGCTAGGTCCCCGGACTACGAGCAGTACTTC.

This clonotype has just a few counts. This chain's CDR3 is CASSSWDTNQPQHF. Here the CDR3 DNA reads TGTGCCAGCAGTTCCTGGGATACCAATCAGCCCCAGCATTTT. The chain couples TRBV6-6 to TRBJ1-5; D unclear. This CDR3 has 14 amino acids. With 4 bases removed from V and 3 bases from J, the gap between germline ends came to 10 bases. Germline lookup yields CDR1 MNHNY and CDR2 SVGAGI (reference sequence).

This clonotype has just a few counts. The chain has TRBV5-1 and TRBJ2-3, with 7 bases aligning to TRBD2. V was clipped by 4 bases and J by 4 bases; unmatched bases: 15. The V gene's germline CDR1 is SGHRS and CDR2 YFSETQ. CDR3 length: 17 residues. DNA for the CDR3: TGCGCCAGCAGCCCTCATAGGGGCGGGAGTCGTGCAGATACGCAGTATTTT. Protein product: CASSPHRGGSRADTQYF.

The chain combines TRBV7-3 with TRBJ2-1, with 9 bases aligning to TRBD1. CDR3 length equals 15 residues. The V gene's germline CDR1 is SGHTA and CDR2 FQGTGA. Trimming took 6 bases from V and 7 from J; bases not matched to a gene: 10. The CDR3 region has the DNA TGTGCCAGCAGGGACCCGGGACAGGGTAATAATGAGCAGTTCTTC. Protein product: CASRDPGQGNNEQFF.

J is TRBJ2-1 and V is TRBV12-3 or TRBV12-4, with 7 positions matching TRBD1. Trimming cost V 8 bases and J 0 bases; bases outside gene matches: 1. The CDR3 is 13 residues long. CDR3 protein: CASGDSSYNEQFF. CDR3 coding DNA: TGTGCCAGCGGGGACAGCTCCTACAATGAGCAGTTCTTC.

At least ten counts were recorded for this clonotype. V usage is TRBV9 and J usage is TRBJ2-5; the D gene is possibly TRBD1 (5 bases). This CDR3 region has 15 residues. V was cut by 0 bases and J by 1 base, with 10 bases left in between. Germline V gene lookup returns CDR1 SGDLS and CDR2 YYNGEE. The CDR3: CASSVAPQGQETQYF. In DNA form, the CDR3 reads TGTGCCAGCAGCGTAGCCCCCCAGGGCCAAGAGACCCAGTACTTC.

The chain uses TRBV25-1 and TRBJ2-7; 9 bases are a match to TRBD2. V was clipped by 5 bases and J by 4 bases; unmatched bases: 9. CDR3 length: 15 amino acids. Per germline, CDR1 MGHDK and CDR2 SYGVNS. CDR3 in amino acids: CASSRAGGRAYEQYF. CDR3 bases: TGTGCCAGCAGTCGTGCCGGCGGGAGGGCATACGAGCAGTACTTC.

This clonotype was counted between two and nine times. This chain uses TRBV20-1 with TRBJ2-1; D is unclear. The CDR3 extends over 10 amino acids. Germline V CDR1 and CDR2: DFQATT, SNEGSKA (reference sequence). The germline V and J ends were trimmed by 4 bases and 6 bases, with 4 bases remaining between them. CDR3 amino acids: CSAIGNEQFF. The CDR3 bases are TGCAGTGCTATCGGCAATGAGCAGTTCTTC.

This chain connects TRBV12-3 or TRBV12-4 to TRBJ1-2; 7 bases are a match to TRBD1. This CDR3 contains 12 residues. The ends lost 6 bases at V and 9 bases at J; junction bases unmatched: 7. Here the CDR3 DNA reads TGTGCCAGCAGCCGGGACAGCCATAGCTACACCTTC. Its translation is CASSRDSHSYTF.

J is TRBJ2-5 and V is TRBV5-1; D is unresolved. Near its end, the DNA agrees better with TRBJ2-7, so the J call may be wrong. Germline V gene data show CDR1 as SGHRS and CDR2 as YFSETQ. The CDR3 consists of 12 residues. The CDR3 DNA reads as TGCGCCAGCAGCGTCCCGTGGGACGAGCAGTACTTC. Translation gives CASSVPWDEQYF.

The V call is TRBV6-5, the J call TRBJ2-1; 8 bases are a match to TRBD2. CDR1 and CDR2 from the germline V gene are MNHEY and SVGAGI. V shed 2 bases and J 7 bases; nucleotides not matched to a gene: 7. This CDR3 is built from 15 residues. CDR3 sequence: CASSYDGRAINEQFF. CDR3 DNA: TGTGCCAGCAGTTACGACGGGAGGGCCATAAATGAGCAGTTCTTC.